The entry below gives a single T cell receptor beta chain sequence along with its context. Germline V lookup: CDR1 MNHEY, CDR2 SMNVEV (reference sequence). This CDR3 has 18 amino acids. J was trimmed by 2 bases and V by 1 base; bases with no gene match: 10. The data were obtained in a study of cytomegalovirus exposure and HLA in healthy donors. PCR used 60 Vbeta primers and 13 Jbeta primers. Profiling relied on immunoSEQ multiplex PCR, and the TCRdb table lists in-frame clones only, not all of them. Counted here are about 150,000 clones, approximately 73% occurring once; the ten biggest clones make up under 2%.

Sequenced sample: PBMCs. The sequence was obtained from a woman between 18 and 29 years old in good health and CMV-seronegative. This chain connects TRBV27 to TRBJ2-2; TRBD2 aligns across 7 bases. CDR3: CASSLFLSGRGNTGELFF. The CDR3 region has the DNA TGTGCCAGCAGTTTATTTCTTAGCGGGCGCGGTAACACCGGGGAGCTGTTTTTT.